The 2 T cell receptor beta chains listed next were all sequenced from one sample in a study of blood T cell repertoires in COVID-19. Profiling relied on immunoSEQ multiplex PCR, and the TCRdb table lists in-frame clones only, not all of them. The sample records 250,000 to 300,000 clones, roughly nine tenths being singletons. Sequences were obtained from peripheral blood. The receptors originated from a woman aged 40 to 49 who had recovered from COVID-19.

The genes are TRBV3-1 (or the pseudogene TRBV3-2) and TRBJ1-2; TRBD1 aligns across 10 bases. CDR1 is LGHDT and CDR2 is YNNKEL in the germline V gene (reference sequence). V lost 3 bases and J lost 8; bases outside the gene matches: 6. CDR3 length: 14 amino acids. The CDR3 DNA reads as TGTGCCAGCAGCCAGGAAGGACAGGGGGGCGGCTACACCTTC. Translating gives CASSQEGQGGGYTF.

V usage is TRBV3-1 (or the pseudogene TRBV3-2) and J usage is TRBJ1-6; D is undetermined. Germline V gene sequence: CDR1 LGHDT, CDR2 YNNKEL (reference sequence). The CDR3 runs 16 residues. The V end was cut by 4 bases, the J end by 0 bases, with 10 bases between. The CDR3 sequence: CASSPRQLSYNSPLHF. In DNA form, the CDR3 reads TGTGCCAGCAGCCCTCGACAACTCTCCTATAATTCACCCCTCCACTTT.